These 20 T cell receptor beta chains were all obtained from the same sample, sequenced in a study of shared clonotypes between healthy human individuals (TCRdb year 2020). Library preparation used the immunoSEQ multiplex PCR assay. In TCRdb, the immuneACCESS table is reduced to in-frame sequences with V and J assigned. These tables do not hold every clone; where another copy was compared, an unresolved V gene accounts for under half, and the others remain unexplained. This sample lists around 510,000 clones; 95% to 97% were detected once. 0.05% to 0.07% of the sample is taken by the ten largest. Sequenced material: naive CD4+ T cells sorted from blood. The cell subset or site label, read with the paper, signifies: CD45RA+ positively selected. Receptors originate from a woman in her twenties or thirties in good health.

The chain combines TRBV7-9 with TRBJ2-3; D may be TRBD1 or TRBD2 (6 bases each). The CDR3 consists of 16 residues. Germline CDR1 and CDR2: SEHNR and FQNEAQ (reference sequence). Trimming removed 7 bases at V and 1 base at J, with 18 bases between. Written as DNA, the CDR3 is TGTGCCAGCAACCCAAAAAGGGGGGCAGGCACAGATACGCAGTATTTT. It encodes CASNPKRGAGTDTQYF.

The chain couples TRBV5-4 to TRBJ2-7; 9 bases are a match to TRBD2. CDR1 and CDR2 from the germline V gene are SGHNT and YYREEE (reference sequence). V shed 4 bases, J shed 5 bases, and the junction held 10 bases outside the gene matches. CDR3 length: 15 amino acids. Here the CDR3 reads CASSPDSGRPHEQYF. DNA of the CDR3: TGTGCCAGCAGCCCTGATAGCGGGAGACCCCACGAGCAGTACTTC.

This chain joins TRBV7-9 and TRBJ2-5; D remains unclear. Germline CDR1 is SEHNR and CDR2 is FQNEAQ (reference sequence). With 6 bases removed from V and 10 bases from J, the gap between germline ends came to 21 bases. The CDR3 is made up of 14 amino acids. The CDR3 loop is CASSVNPGHQDQYF. As DNA, the CDR3 is TGTGCCAGCAGTGTCAATCCCGGGCACCAGGACCAGTACTTC.

This clone was counted a single time. The chain uses TRBV5-6 and TRBJ2-5; TRBD1 matches 7 bases. V shed 5 bases and J 2 bases; nucleotides not matched to a gene: 3. CDR1 is SGHDT, CDR2 YYEEEE, per germline. The CDR3 totals 13 residues. The CDR3: CASRLGQQETQYF. For the CDR3, the DNA is TGTGCCAGCAGGCTGGGACAGCAAGAGACCCAGTACTTC.

This clone was found a few times. V is TRBV19 and J is TRBJ2-2, with TRBD2 matching over 7 bases. Germline values: CDR1 LNHDA, CDR2 SQIVND (reference sequence). The CDR3 has 15 residues. V lost 11 bases, J lost 4 bases, and 13 bases stayed unmatched. The CDR3 DNA follows: TGTGCCGCCATCACGGTGGCGGGAGTCACCGGGGAGCTGTTTTTT. Its protein is CAAITVAGVTGELFF.

This chain connects TRBV11-3 to TRBJ2-1; D is ambiguous. Germline V gives CDR1 SGHNT, CDR2 YENEEA. Trimming shortened V by 1 base and J by 9 bases, and 10 bases separated the two germline ends. This CDR3 has 13 residues. Here the CDR3 DNA reads TGTGCCAGCAGCTTAGTAGGTGTAGGTGAGCAGTTCTTC. Encoded protein: CASSLVGVGEQFF.

This sequence joins TRBV7-9 and TRBJ2-3; D is perhaps TRBD1 (6 bases). The ends were cut back, 11 bases at V and 5 bases at J, with 17 bases in the middle. Germline lookup yields CDR1 SEHNR and CDR2 FQNEAQ (reference sequence). This CDR3 has 13 residues. The CDR3 loop reads CALGWGPGDTQYF. CDR3 bases: TGTGCCCTTGGGTGGGGGCCTGGAGATACGCAGTATTTT.

V and J are TRBV20-1 and TRBJ2-5; 11 bases fit TRBD2. J was trimmed by 10 bases and V by 6 bases; bases with no gene match: 4. The CDR3 sequence is 11 residues long. In germline, CDR1 is DFQATT, CDR2 SNEGSKA (reference sequence). CDR3 in DNA: TGCAGTGCAACGGGACTAGCGGACCAGTACTTC. Protein: CSATGLADQYF.

This clone occurred a few times. V and J are TRBV7-3 and TRBJ2-5; D is unclear. V was trimmed by 5 bases and J by 3 bases, leaving 10 bases between them. The CDR3 has 13 amino acids. Germline values: CDR1 SGHTA, CDR2 FQGTGA. CDR3 amino acids: CASSPGPEETQYF. Here the CDR3 DNA reads TGTGCCAGCAGCCCAGGACCGGAAGAGACCCAGTACTTC.

The J gene is TRBJ2-1, the V gene TRBV5-1; 8 bases are a match to TRBD2. The germline V gene has CDR1 SGHRS and CDR2 YFSETQ. J gave up 5 bases and V 4 bases, and 5 bases lay outside the gene matches. CDR3 length: 14 amino acids. This chain's CDR3 is CASSTTSANNEQFF. The CDR3 DNA follows: TGCGCCAGCAGCACGACTAGCGCCAACAATGAGCAGTTCTTC. Complete variable domain (other parts from reference TRBV5-1 and TRBJ2-1): KAGVTQTPRYLIKTRGQQVTLSCSPISGHRSVSWYQQTPGQGLQFLFEYFSETQRNKGNFPGRFSGRQFSNSRSEMNVSTLELGDSALYLCASSTTSANNEQFFGPGTRLTVL.

The chain uses TRBV29-1 and TRBJ2-7; the match to TRBD1 covers 8 bases. This CDR3 region has 15 residues. V gave up 7 bases and J gave up 6 bases; unmatched junction bases: 17. Germline assignment: CDR1 SQVTM and CDR2 ANQGSEA. CDR3 bases: TGCAGCGCTGGGAGCAGGCAGGGGGCCTCTGGCGAGCAGTACTTC. This encodes CSAGSRQGASGEQYF.

The V and J genes are TRBV27 and TRBJ2-7, with D tentatively TRBD1 (5 bases). CDR3 length: 16 amino acids. From germline, CDR1 is MNHEY and CDR2 SMNVEV (reference sequence). The V end lost 5 bases, the J end lost 7 bases, and 24 bases lay between the germline ends. The CDR3, as DNA: TGTGCCAGCAGTCCACCAACCCATCAGGGATCAAGAGAGCAGTACTTC. This codes for CASSPPTHQGSREQYF.

This clone appeared a single time. The V call is TRBV28, the J call TRBJ1-1; D remains ambiguous. The CDR3 sequence is 15 residues long. V was pared by 7 bases and J by 1 base, with 16 bases between. Germline V gene data show CDR1 as MDHEN and CDR2 as SYDVKM. CDR3 protein: CASTLRPGRNTEAFF. The CDR3 DNA sequence: TGTGCCAGCACCCTAAGACCGGGAAGGAACACTGAAGCTTTCTTT.

The chain uses TRBV27 and TRBJ1-2; TRBD1 aligns across 8 bases. The germline gives CDR1 MNHEY, CDR2 SMNVEV (reference sequence). V dropped 5 bases and J dropped 5; count of bases not matched to a gene: 10. The CDR3 has 15 residues. Here the CDR3 reads CASSPGQGAVYGYTF. CDR3 in DNA: TGTGCCAGCAGTCCCGGACAGGGAGCGGTTTATGGCTACACCTTC.

A note on this clone: A read error may account for a junction end that differs from germline. This chain connects TRBV6-1 to TRBJ2-3; tentative D call: TRBD1 (5 bases). Germline values: CDR1 MNHNS, CDR2 SASEGT. This CDR3 comprises 13 residues. CDR3 DNA sequence: TGCGCCACCCGGCAGGGTGTGGGAGATACGCAGTATTTT. Amino acid sequence: CATRQGVGDTQYF.

CDR3: CASTAIAGTYNEQFF. CDR3 sequence (DNA): TGTGCCAGCACCGCTATAGCGGGAACCTACAATGAGCAGTTCTTC. This sequence joins TRBV6-5 and TRBJ2-1; 8 bases fit TRBD2. The CDR3 consists of 15 residues. Germline V gives CDR1 MNHEY, CDR2 SVGAGI. V lost 7 bases and J lost 2; bases outside the gene matches: 7.

The V gene is TRBV5-1, the J gene TRBJ2-5; 10 nucleotides match TRBD1. Gene TRBJ2-7 matches the end of the DNA better, so the J call may be wrong. This CDR3 comprises 16 residues. Germline CDR1 reads SGHRS; CDR2 reads YFSETQ. This CDR3 reads CASSLGPRDRGAEQYF. CDR3 DNA: TGCGCCAGCAGCTTGGGGCCTCGGGACAGGGGCGCCGAGCAGTACTTC.

A single count supports this clone. J is TRBJ2-2 and V is TRBV7-6, with TRBD2 as a possible D gene (7 bases). This CDR3 has 18 residues. Germline CDR1 is SGHVS and CDR2 is FNYEAQ. V lost 0 bases to trimming and J lost 6 bases, with 20 bases between them. CDR3 residues: CASSLALRGAIKAGELFF. CDR3 sequence (DNA): TGTGCCAGCAGCTTAGCGCTCCGGGGGGCGATAAAGGCCGGGGAGCTGTTTTTT. Supplemented by reference TRBV7-6 and TRBJ2-2, the full variable domain reads GAGVSQSPRYKVTKRGQDVALRCDPISGHVSLYWYRQALGQGPEFLTYFNYEAQQDKSGLPNDRFSAERPEGSISTLTIQRTEQRDSAMYRCASSLALRGAIKAGELFFGEGSRLTVL.

The rearrangement uses TRBV28 and TRBJ2-6, with 8 bases identical to TRBD1. Germline V gives CDR1 MDHEN, CDR2 SYDVKM. The CDR3 consists of 16 residues. V gave up 3 bases and J gave up 1 base; unmatched junction bases: 2. DNA of the CDR3: TGTGCCAGCAGTTTCCGGACAGGGTCTGGGGCCAACGTCCTGACTTTC. Translation gives CASSFRTGSGANVLTF.

CDR3 sequence reads: CATSRLQGAKNIQYF. In DNA form, the CDR3 reads TGTGCCACCAGCAGGTTACAGGGGGCCAAAAACATTCAGTACTTC. This sequence joins TRBV15 and TRBJ2-4; 7 bases are a match to TRBD1. Germline V gene sequence: CDR1 LNHNV, CDR2 YYDKDF (reference sequence). After removal of 3 bases from V and 1 base from J, the junction contained 3 bases not matched to a gene. The CDR3 runs 15 residues.